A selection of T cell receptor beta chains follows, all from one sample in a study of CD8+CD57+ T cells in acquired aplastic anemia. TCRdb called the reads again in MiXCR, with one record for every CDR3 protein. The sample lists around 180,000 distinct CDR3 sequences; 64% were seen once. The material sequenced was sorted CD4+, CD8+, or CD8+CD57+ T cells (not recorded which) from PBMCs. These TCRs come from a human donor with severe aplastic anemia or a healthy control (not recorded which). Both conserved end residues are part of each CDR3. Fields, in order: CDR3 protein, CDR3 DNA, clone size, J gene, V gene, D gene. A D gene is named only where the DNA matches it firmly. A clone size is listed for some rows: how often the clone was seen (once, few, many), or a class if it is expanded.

CSARGTVSYEQYF,TGCAGTGCGAGAGGTACTGTTAGTTACGAGCAGTACTTC,few,TRBJ2-7,TRBV20-1,NA
CASSLGTTLSTDTQYF,TGTGCCAGCAGCTTAGGGACTACCTTAAGCACAGATACGCAGTATTTT,NA,TRBJ2-3,TRBV7-2,NA
CASSLGRDRSPLHF,TGTGCCAGCAGCTTAGGCAGGGATCGTTCACCCCTCCACTTT,NA,TRBJ1-6,TRBV7-2,NA
CASSLDSGSEAFF,TGTGCCAGCAGCTTAGATTCAGGGTCTGAAGCTTTCTTT,few,TRBJ1-1,TRBV7-6,NA
CAWSGGEGDGYTF,TGTGCCTGGAGTGGGGGGGAAGGGGATGGCTACACCTTC,many,TRBJ1-2,TRBV30,NA
CASSPGQGPSRDF,TGTGCCAGCAGTCCGGGACAGGGTCCCTCCCGGGACTTC,many,TRBJ2-7,TRBV6-5,TRBD1
CASSFGKHQPQHF,TGTGCCAGCAGTTTCGGGAAACATCAGCCCCAGCATTTT,many,TRBJ1-5,TRBV27,NA
CASSYRAGWTDTQYF,TGTGCCAGCAGTTACCGGGCAGGGTGGACAGATACGCAGTATTTT,NA,TRBJ2-3,TRBV10-3,NA
CASSVGGGGNTIYF,TGTGCCAGCAGCGTAGGAGGGGGAGGGAACACCATATATTTT,NA,TRBJ1-3,TRBV9,NA
CSVDGNTEAFF,TGCAGCGTTGACGGAAACACTGAAGCTTTCTTT,once,TRBJ1-1,TRBV29-1,NA
CASSLISGGPSYEQYF,TGTGCCAGCAGCTTGATTAGCGGGGGGCCTTCCTACGAGCAGTACTTC,NA,TRBJ2-7,TRBV7-8,TRBD2
CASSRAYQETQYF,TGCGCCAGCAGTCGAGCCTACCAAGAGACCCAGTACTTC,once,TRBJ2-5,TRBV10-2,NA
CASHRGPNSPLHF,TGTGCCAGCCACAGGGGGCCTAATTCACCCCTCCACTTT,few,TRBJ1-6,TRBV6-5,TRBD1
CASSRSSYEQYF,TGTGCCAGCAGCCGTAGCTCCTACGAGCAGTACTTC,NA,TRBJ2-7,TRBV12-3/TRBV12-4,NA
CASSLERGHNEQFF,TGTGCCAGCAGTTTAGAGCGAGGGCACAATGAGCAGTTCTTC,few,TRBJ2-1,TRBV12-3/TRBV12-4,NA
CASSFMSPGGDSPLHF,TGCGCCAGCAGCTTCATGTCGCCTGGCGGTGATTCACCCCTCCACTTT,NA,TRBJ1-6,TRBV5-1,NA
CAIREDSRNQPQHF,TGTGCCATCAGGGAAGACAGTCGGAATCAGCCCCAGCATTTT,NA,TRBJ1-5,TRBV10-3,NA
CASSSGDRGHDF,TGTGCCAGCAGCTCCGGGGACAGGGGGCACGACTTC,once,TRBJ2-7,TRBV7-9,TRBD1
CASSLRGPGANVLTF,TGTGCCAGCAGCTTGAGGGGGCCTGGGGCCAACGTCCTGACTTTC,NA,TRBJ2-6,TRBV9,TRBD1
CASETGTSGSDTQYF,TGTGCCAGTGAAACCGGGACTAGCGGGTCAGATACGCAGTATTTT,few,TRBJ2-3,TRBV19,TRBD2
CASSATGEETQYF,TGTGCCAGTAGTGCAACAGGGGAAGAGACCCAGTACTTC,NA,TRBJ2-5,TRBV19,TRBD1
CSASITGTEAFF,TGCAGTGCTAGCATCACGGGCACTGAAGCTTTCTTT,NA,TRBJ1-1,TRBV20-1,NA
CASRQTGTGSHEQYF,TGCGCCAGCAGACAGACCGGGACAGGGTCACACGAGCAGTACTTC,once,TRBJ2-7,TRBV5-8,TRBD1
CSARAGGPSSTDTQYF,TGCAGTGCTAGAGCGGGGGGGCCAAGCAGCACAGATACGCAGTATTTT,NA,TRBJ2-3,TRBV20-1,TRBD2
CATSSGGPSSYNEQFF,TGTGCCACCAGCAGCGGGGGCCCGAGCTCCTACAATGAGCAGTTCTTC,NA,TRBJ2-1,TRBV15,NA
CAISRERGNQPQHF,TGTGCCATCAGTCGGGAACGGGGCAATCAGCCCCAGCATTTT,NA,TRBJ1-5,TRBV10-3,NA
CASSLDRGLSQPQHF,TGTGCCAGCAGCTTGGACAGGGGGCTGAGTCAGCCCCAGCATTTT,NA,TRBJ1-5,TRBV7-2,TRBD1
CSVEDTLSRDNYGYTF,TGCAGCGTTGAGGACACCCTATCGAGGGATAACTATGGCTACACCTTC,NA,TRBJ1-2,TRBV29-1,NA
CASSFLLAGVRDTQYF,TGTGCCAGCAGTTTTCTCCTAGCGGGGGTTAGGGATACGCAGTATTTT,NA,TRBJ2-3,TRBV27,TRBD2
CASSPGQPYEQYF,TGTGCCAGCAGCCCGGGACAGCCCTACGAGCAGTACTTC,once,TRBJ2-7,TRBV7-9,TRBD1
CASRGGTVGSPLHF,TGTGCCAGCAGGGGCGGGACAGTGGGTTCACCCCTCCACTTT,NA,TRBJ1-6,TRBV2,TRBD1
CSARDGRTSEETQYF,TGCAGTGCTAGAGATGGTAGGACTAGCGAAGAGACCCAGTACTTC,NA,TRBJ2-5,TRBV20-1,TRBD2
CASSVSRGQGNYEQYF,TGTGCCAGCAGTGTATCCCGGGGACAGGGTAACTACGAGCAGTACTTC,NA,TRBJ2-7,TRBV25-1,TRBD1
CSVEAGQGPSYEQYF,TGCAGCGTTGAGGCGGGACAGGGCCCCTCCTACGAGCAGTACTTC,many,TRBJ2-7,TRBV29-1,TRBD1
CASRWTSGVTDTQYF,TGTGCCAGTAGATGGACTAGCGGGGTCACAGATACGCAGTATTTT,NA,TRBJ2-3,TRBV19,TRBD2
CSAARSNQPQHF,TGCAGTGCCGCAAGGAGCAATCAGCCCCAGCATTTT,NA,TRBJ1-5,TRBV20-1,NA
CSVPGLRAGYGYTF,TGCAGTGTCCCGGGACTCCGGGCCGGCTATGGCTACACCTTC,many,TRBJ1-2,TRBV20-1,NA
CASGTLGEQFF,TGTGCCTCGGGGACCCTAGGTGAGCAGTTCTTC,many,TRBJ2-1,TRBV9,NA
CATSDPGQPYGYTF,TGTGCCACCAGTGATCCGGGACAGCCCTATGGCTACACCTTC,NA,TRBJ1-2,TRBV24-1,TRBD1
CASSLVTGTRGYTF,TGTGCCAGCAGCTTAGTCACAGGTACAAGAGGCTACACCTTC,many,TRBJ1-2,TRBV7-9,NA
CSASGVGTSGTYEQYF,TGCAGTGCTAGCGGAGTGGGGACTAGCGGAACCTACGAGCAGTACTTC,NA,TRBJ2-7,TRBV20-1,TRBD2
CASSLVGGLAGGRETQYF,TGTGCCAGCAGTTTAGTTGGTGGACTAGCGGGGGGGCGGGAGACCCAGTACTTC,many,TRBJ2-5,TRBV12-3/TRBV12-4,TRBD2
CASSRGQGSSYEQYF,TGCGCCAGCAGCAGGGGACAGGGGAGTTCCTACGAGCAGTACTTC,NA,TRBJ2-7,TRBV5-1,TRBD1
CASSGGTGVYEQYF,TGTGCCAGCAGCGGAGGGACGGGAGTCTACGAGCAGTACTTC,NA,TRBJ2-7,TRBV7-2,NA
CASSFVEALSYGYTF,TGTGCCAGTAGTTTTGTGGAAGCCCTTTCTTATGGCTACACCTTC,NA,TRBJ1-2,TRBV19,NA
CASSPNDSNQPQHF,TGTGCCAGCAGCCCCAATGACAGCAATCAGCCCCAGCATTTT,NA,TRBJ1-5,TRBV2,NA
CASDRAGGNTIYF,TGTGCCAGCGACAGGGCTGGTGGAAACACCATATATTTT,many,TRBJ1-3,TRBV2,TRBD1
CASSIPGRGGETQYF,TGTGCCAGTAGTATACCGGGCCGGGGGGGAGAGACCCAGTACTTC,NA,TRBJ2-5,TRBV19,TRBD2
CASGEDRGSPLHF,TGTGCTAGTGGTGAGGACAGAGGATCACCCCTCCACTTT,many,TRBJ1-6,TRBV12-5,NA
CASSQDSGYEQYF,TGCGCCAGCAGCCAAGATAGCGGCTACGAGCAGTACTTC,NA,TRBJ2-7,TRBV4-3,NA
CASDQGQDNEQFF,TGTGCCAGCGACCAGGGACAGGACAATGAGCAGTTCTTC,once,TRBJ2-1,TRBV2,TRBD1
CSVGFGTEAFF,TGCAGCGTTGGTTTTGGCACTGAAGCTTTCTTT,few,TRBJ1-1,TRBV29-1,NA
CATSDLAGGNEQFF,TGTGCCACCAGTGATTTGGCAGGGGGGAATGAGCAGTTCTTC,few,TRBJ2-1,TRBV24-1,NA
CASSAGDREYNYGYTF,TGTGCCAGCAGCGCAGGCGACAGGGAGTATAACTATGGCTACACCTTC,NA,TRBJ1-2,TRBV9,TRBD1